This T cell receptor (beta chain) was recorded in a study of cytomegalovirus exposure and HLA in healthy donors. PCR employed 60 Vbeta and 13 Jbeta primers. Assay: immunoSEQ multiplex PCR; the TCRdb copy retains only in-frame clones and omits some. The sample yields over 75,000 clones, roughly 9.4% seen once. Germline CDR1 is PRHDT and CDR2 is FYEKMQ (reference sequence). V lost 5 bases and J 7 bases, leaving 18 bases between the germline ends. CDR3 size: 15 residues. Points from the study as a whole: When analyzed later, a missense DCLRE1C variant was found to be linked to TCR beta V- and J-gene trimming.

About this clone: Its antigen is unknown.

This receptor was taken from a man aged 50-60 years in good health and CMV-seropositive. The specimen was PBMCs. The rearrangement links TRBV13 to TRBJ2-1; D is uncertain. The CDR3 is CASSLLGPLGNEQFF. The CDR3 region has the DNA TGTGCCAGCAGCCTCCTGGGCCCGTTGGGTAATGAGCAGTTCTTC.